The clone carrying this TCR beta chain was detected only a few times. Antigen: not known. These data come from a study of immune evolution from preneoplasia to lung adenocarcinoma. The protocol was immunoSEQ multiplex PCR, while the TCRdb copy is restricted to in-frame clones and leaves out a portion. The sample holds 20,000 to 25,000 clones, less than 80% seen once. The ends lost 4 bases at V and 2 bases at J; junction bases unmatched: 4. Germline V gives CDR1 SGHRS, CDR2 YFSETQ. The CDR3 is 14 amino acids. Whole-study results and caveats: Normal lung had the highest top T cell clone frequencies.

Material: FFPE invasive lung adenocarcinoma tissue. The receptor was derived from a person aged 55 to 70 with lung adenocarcinoma. The chain combines TRBV5-1 with TRBJ1-1; 8 bases are a match to TRBD1. DNA of the CDR3: TGCGCCAGCAGCCAGACAGGGGTAAACACTGAAGCTTTCTTT. This codes for CASSQTGVNTEAFF. The full variable domain, rest sourced from reference TRBV5-1 and TRBJ1-1, is KAGVTQTPRYLIKTRGQQVTLSCSPISGHRSVSWYQQTPGQGLQFLFEYFSETQRNKGNFPGRFSGRQFSNSRSEMNVSTLELGDSALYLCASSQTGVNTEAFFGQGTRLTVV.